The present T cell receptor (beta chain) was sequenced within a study of early T cells in non-severe SARS-CoV-2 infection. Unique molecular identifiers were added to individual cDNA molecules. TCRdb passed the 5' RACE reads through MiXCR, listing each CDR3 protein once. The table records roughly 63,000 distinct CDR3 sequences, roughly 13% of them present only once. CDR3 length equals 17 residues. This clonotype was detected many times. No antigen is known for it. Study findings and constraints: VDJdb-based matching was biased toward anti-spike CD8 responses and missed private and CD4 specificities.

The origin of this receptor is an adult who was a healthcare worker with PCR-confirmed SARS-CoV-2 infection or an uninfected control (not recorded which). The material sequenced was whole blood. The genes are TRBV12-2 and TRBJ2-7; the D segment call TRBD1 is taken from the table without a DNA check. TRBV12-2 is reported as a pseudogene. DNA for the CDR3: TGTGCAAGTCGCCCTGGACAGGGGACACCTAGCTCCTACGAGCAGTACTTC. Its translation: CASRPGQGTPSSYEQYF.